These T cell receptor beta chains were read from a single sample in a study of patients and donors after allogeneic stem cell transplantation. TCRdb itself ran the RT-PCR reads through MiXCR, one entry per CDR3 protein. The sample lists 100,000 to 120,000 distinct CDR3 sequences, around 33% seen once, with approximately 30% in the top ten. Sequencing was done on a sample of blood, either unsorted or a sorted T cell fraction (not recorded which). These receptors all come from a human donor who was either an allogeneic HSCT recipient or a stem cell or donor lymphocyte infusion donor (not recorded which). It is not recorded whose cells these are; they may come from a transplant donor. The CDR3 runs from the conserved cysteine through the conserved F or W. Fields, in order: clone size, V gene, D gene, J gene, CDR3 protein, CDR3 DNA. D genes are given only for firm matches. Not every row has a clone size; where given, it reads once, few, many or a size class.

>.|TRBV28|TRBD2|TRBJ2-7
CAILAPFSYEQYF
TGTGCCATACTAGCGCCGTTCTCCTACGAGCAGTACTTC
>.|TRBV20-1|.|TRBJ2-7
CSASATGFGSYEQYF
TGCAGTGCTAGCGCAACGGGGTTTGGATCCTACGAGCAGTACTTC
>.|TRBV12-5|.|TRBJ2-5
CASGLGGLETQYF
TGTGCTAGTGGTTTGGGGGGGCTGGAGACCCAGTACTTC
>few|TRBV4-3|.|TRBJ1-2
CASSQELGYGYTF
TGCGCCAGCAGCCAAGAGTTAGGCTATGGCTACACCTTC
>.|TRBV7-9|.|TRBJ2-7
CASSPRDGYEQYF
TGTGCCAGCAGCCCCAGGGACGGCTACGAGCAGTACTTC
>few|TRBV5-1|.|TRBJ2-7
CASAPGRVPKGEQYF
TGCGCCAGCGCTCCGGGCCGGGTTCCTAAAGGGGAGCAGTACTTC
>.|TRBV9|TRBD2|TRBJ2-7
CASSVAAGLAGVDEQYF
TGTGCCAGCAGCGTAGCGGCGGGGCTAGCGGGAGTGGACGAGCAGTACTTC
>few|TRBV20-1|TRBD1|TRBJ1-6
CSATLGQGNSPLHF
TGCAGTGCCACCCTGGGACAGGGGAATTCACCCCTCCACTTT
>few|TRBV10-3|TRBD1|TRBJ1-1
CAIRNHRDSLYTEAFF
TGTGCCATCAGAAATCACCGGGACAGCCTATACACTGAAGCTTTCTTT
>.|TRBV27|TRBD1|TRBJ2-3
CASSSRTGKYTDTQYF
TGTGCCAGCAGTTCCCGGACAGGGAAGTACACAGATACGCAGTATTTT
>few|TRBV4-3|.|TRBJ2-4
CASSQDRDNIQYF
TGCGCCAGCAGCCAAGACAGGGACAACATTCAGTACTTC